The next 19 T cell receptor beta chains were all read from a single sample in a study of T cell responses to AZD1222 COVID-19 vaccine. The table came from immunoSEQ multiplex PCR; TCRdb's copy has only in-frame clones and leaves some out. In the table there are about 50,000 clones, around three quarters of which are singletons. The sample in question was peripheral blood, obtained on day 0 of AZD1222 vaccination. Receptors were obtained from an adult in good health.

This sequence joins TRBV6-5 and TRBJ1-6; tentatively, D is TRBD1 (6 bases). V lost 1 base, J lost 5 bases, and 9 bases lay in between. CDR1 MNHEY and CDR2 SVGAGI come from the germline V gene. This CDR3 is 15 amino acids long. The DNA for the CDR3 is TGTGCCAGCAGTTACTGGTCAGGGGATAATTCACCCCTCCACTTT. Translating it yields CASSYWSGDNSPLHF.

The J gene is TRBJ1-2, the V gene TRBV7-2; a weak D match, TRBD1 (6 bases). Germline lookup yields CDR1 SGHTA and CDR2 FQGNSA. The CDR3 is made up of 14 amino acids. The germline V and J ends were trimmed by 1 base and 8 bases, with 14 bases remaining between them. CDR3 in amino acids: CASSLDRAPAGYTF. Written as DNA, the CDR3 is TGTGCCAGCAGCTTAGACAGGGCCCCCGCAGGCTACACCTTC.

This chain connects TRBV5-1 to TRBJ1-3, with unresolved D. The V end was cut by 1 base, the J end by 2 bases, with 13 bases between. There are 16 residues in the CDR3. Germline loops: CDR1 SGHRS, CDR2 YFSETQ. The CDR3 spells CASSLNGFGAGNTIYF. CDR3 nucleotide sequence: TGCGCCAGCAGCTTGAACGGCTTCGGGGCTGGAAACACCATATATTTT.

In its sample, this clone was seen a few times. The chain recombines TRBV2 with TRBJ2-1, with TRBD2 matching 7 bases. V gave up 4 bases and J gave up 9 bases; unmatched junction bases: 9. CDR3 length equals 14 residues. Germline V gene sequence: CDR1 SNHLY, CDR2 FYNNEI. Here the CDR3 DNA reads TGTGCCAGCAGTGTTGGGAGGGGCAATACTGAGCAGTTCTTC. Its translation: CASSVGRGNTEQFF.

The rearrangement links TRBV5-1 to TRBJ2-1; D is uncertain. Germline CDR1 reads SGHRS; CDR2 reads YFSETQ. The CDR3 sequence is 14 residues long. The V and J ends lost 3 bases and 5 bases respectively, with 12 bases between them. CDR3 loop: CASSYTGSNNEQFF. As DNA, the CDR3 is TGCGCCAGCAGCTACACGGGTTCAAACAATGAGCAGTTCTTC.

This clone came up once. The rearrangement joins TRBV27 to TRBJ2-6; tentatively, D is TRBD1 (5 bases). Germline-derived CDR1 and CDR2 are MNHEY and SMNVEV (reference sequence). The CDR3 sequence is 15 residues long. The ends were cut back, 5 bases at V and 1 base at J, with 9 bases in the middle. Here the CDR3 DNA reads TGTGCCAGCAGTCCCGACAGTTCTGGGGCCAACGTCCTGACTTTC. Its protein is CASSPDSSGANVLTF.

V gene TRBV7-8 combines with J gene TRBJ1-2, with a tentative D call TRBD1 (5 bases). Trimming took 1 base from V and 7 from J, leaving 10 bases between them. Germline-derived CDR1 and CDR2 are SGHVS and FQNEAQ. The CDR3 loop spans 13 amino acids. Here the CDR3 reads CASSLDDGTGYTF. DNA for the CDR3: TGTGCCAGCAGCTTAGATGACGGGACTGGCTACACCTTC.

This sequence joins TRBV5-1 and TRBJ1-6; 8 positions agree with TRBD1. CDR3 size: 15 residues. Germline V CDR1 and CDR2: SGHRS, YFSETQ. The J segment lost 7 bases and the V segment lost 5 bases, leaving 8 bases of the junction unmatched. CDR3 sequence: CASSRDRGNNSPLHF. The CDR3 DNA is TGCGCCAGCAGTAGAGACAGGGGTAACAATTCACCCCTCCACTTT. Based on the CDR3 plus reference TRBV5-1 and TRBJ1-6, the full variable domain is KAGVTQTPRYLIKTRGQQVTLSCSPISGHRSVSWYQQTPGQGLQFLFEYFSETQRNKGNFPGRFSGRQFSNSRSEMNVSTLELGDSALYLCASSRDRGNNSPLHFGNGTRLTVT.

The chain recombines TRBV6-1 with TRBJ1-5; D might be TRBD1 (5 bases). Trimming left V 1 base short and J 5 bases short, with 9 bases between. There are 14 residues in the CDR3. From germline, CDR1 is MNHNS and CDR2 SASEGT. CDR3 in amino acids: CASSEGTIHQPQHF. CDR3 DNA sequence: TGTGCCAGCAGTGAAGGGACAATACATCAGCCCCAGCATTTT.

CDR3 nucleotide sequence: TGTGCCAGCAGTCTAAGGCCCGGGACTGTATACACCGGGGAGCTGTTTTTT. Translation: CASSLRPGTVYTGELFF. The chain carries TRBV27 and TRBJ2-2; D might be TRBD2 (6 bases). The V gene's germline CDR1 is MNHEY and CDR2 SMNVEV (reference sequence). CDR3 length: 17 amino acids. The V and J ends lost 5 bases and 3 bases respectively, with 19 bases between them.

V is TRBV6-2 or TRBV6-3 and J is TRBJ1-5; unclear D gene. The CDR3 contains 15 residues. V dropped 0 bases and J dropped 5 bases, with 11 bases sitting between them. Looked up from germline, CDR1 is MNHEY and CDR2 is SVGEGT. As DNA, the CDR3 is TGTGCCAGCAGTTACTCCGTGGCTGGGGATCAGCCCCAGCATTTT. Its protein is CASSYSVAGDQPQHF.

The chain recombines TRBV18 with TRBJ1-4; no firm D call. The V gene's germline CDR1 is KGHSH and CDR2 LQKENI. Trimming removed 2 bases at V and 6 bases at J, with 7 bases between. The CDR3 totals 13 residues. CDR3 nucleotide sequence: TGTGCCAGCTCACCAGGGTCGTATGAAAAACTGTTTTTT. Its protein is CASSPGSYEKLFF. Full variable domain (rest looked up from reference TRBV18 and TRBJ1-4): NAGVMQNPRHLVRRRGQEARLRCSPMKGHSHVYWYRQLPEEGLKFMVYLQKENIIDESGMPKERFSAEFPKEGPSILRIQQVVRGDSAAYFCASSPGSYEKLFFGSGTQLSVL.

V is TRBV18 and J is TRBJ1-5; 7 bases agree with TRBD1. The CDR3 runs to 18 residues. The ends lost 3 bases at V and 4 bases at J; junction bases unmatched: 15. Germline CDR1 is KGHSH and CDR2 is LQKENI. CDR3 sequence: CASSPSPGGTAGNQPQHF. DNA for the CDR3: TGTGCCAGCTCACCCTCCCCTGGCGGGACAGCGGGGAATCAGCCCCAGCATTTT.

This clone occurred a few times. The chain employs TRBV4-2 and TRBJ1-3, with D hard to call. CDR3 size: 15 residues. Trimming took 1 base from V and 4 from J, leaving 11 bases between them. Germline CDR1 reads LGHNA; CDR2 reads YNFKEQ. DNA for the CDR3: TGTGCCAGCAGCCAAGTGGGGTTGAGAGGAAACACCATATATTTT. Encoded protein: CASSQVGLRGNTIYF.

This chain connects TRBV18 to TRBJ2-5; TRBD1 might be the D (6 bases). Deletions cut 3 bases from V and 5 bases from J, with 13 bases between. The CDR3 covers 14 residues. Germline V lookup: CDR1 KGHSH, CDR2 LQKENI. CDR3 in amino acids: CASSPPAGAETQYF. In DNA form, the CDR3 reads TGTGCCAGCTCACCCCCGGCAGGGGCTGAGACCCAGTACTTC.

The genes are TRBV11-3 and TRBJ2-1; tentative D call: TRBD1 (6 bases). From germline, CDR1 is SGHNT and CDR2 YENEEA. CDR3 length equals 15 residues. Trimming pared 1 base from V and 5 bases from J, leaving 12 bases between. The chain's CDR3 is CASSLALNRDNEQFF. DNA for the CDR3: TGTGCCAGCAGCTTAGCACTAAACAGGGACAATGAGCAGTTCTTC.

This clone was counted only a few times. J is TRBJ2-1 and V is TRBV27; weak D call: TRBD2 (6 bases). V was trimmed by 5 bases and J by 7 bases, leaving 12 bases between them. Germline loops: CDR1 MNHEY, CDR2 SMNVEV (reference sequence). The CDR3 extends over 13 amino acids. The CDR3 DNA sequence: TGTGCCAGCAGTCCCGGGACTTCTAATGAGCAGTTCTTC. Translated, it gives CASSPGTSNEQFF.

This rearrangement joins TRBV6-4 to TRBJ2-1; no firm D call. The CDR3 sequence is 14 residues long. V was shortened by 5 bases and J by 9 bases, with 17 bases between the two germline ends. Germline CDR1 and CDR2: MRHNA and SNTAGT. The CDR3 DNA reads TGTGCCAGCAGTTCCGGGCCCCTCAACAGTGAGCAGTTCTTC. Translating it yields CASSSGPLNSEQFF.

The chain employs TRBV12-5 and TRBJ2-3; no clear D gene. The CDR3 extends over 10 amino acids. Germline V gene lookup returns CDR1 LGHNT and CDR2 FRNRAP. Trimming left V 6 bases short and J 2 bases short, with 0 bases between. Here the CDR3 reads CASGTDTQYF. The CDR3 nucleotides are TGTGCTAGTGGCACAGATACGCAGTATTTT.